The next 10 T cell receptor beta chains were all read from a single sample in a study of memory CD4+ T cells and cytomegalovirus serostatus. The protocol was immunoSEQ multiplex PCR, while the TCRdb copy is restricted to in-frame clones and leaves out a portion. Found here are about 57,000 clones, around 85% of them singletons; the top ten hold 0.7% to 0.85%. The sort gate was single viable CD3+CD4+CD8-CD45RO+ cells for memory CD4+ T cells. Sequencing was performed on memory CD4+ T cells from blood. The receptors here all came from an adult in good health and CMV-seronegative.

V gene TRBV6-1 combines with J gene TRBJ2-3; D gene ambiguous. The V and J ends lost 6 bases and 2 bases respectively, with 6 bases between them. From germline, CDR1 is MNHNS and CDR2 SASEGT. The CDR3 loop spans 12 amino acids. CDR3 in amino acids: CASRQFTDTQYF. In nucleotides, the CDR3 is TGTGCCAGCAGACAGTTCACAGATACGCAGTATTTT.

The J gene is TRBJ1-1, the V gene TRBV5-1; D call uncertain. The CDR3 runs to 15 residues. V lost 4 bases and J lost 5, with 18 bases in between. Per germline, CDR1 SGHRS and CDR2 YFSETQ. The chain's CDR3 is CASSATTASGTEAFF. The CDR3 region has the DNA TGCGCCAGCAGCGCCACGACCGCTAGCGGGACTGAAGCTTTCTTT. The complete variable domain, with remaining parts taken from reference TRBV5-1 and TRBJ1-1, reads KAGVTQTPRYLIKTRGQQVTLSCSPISGHRSVSWYQQTPGQGLQFLFEYFSETQRNKGNFPGRFSGRQFSNSRSEMNVSTLELGDSALYLCASSATTASGTEAFFGQGTRLTVV.

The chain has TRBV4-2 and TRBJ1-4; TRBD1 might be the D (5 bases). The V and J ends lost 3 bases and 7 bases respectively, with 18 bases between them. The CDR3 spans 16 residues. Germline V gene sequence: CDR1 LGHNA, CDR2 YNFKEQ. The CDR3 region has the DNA TGTGCCAGCAGCCAGGAAAAGGGGCCCACAAGTGAAAAACTGTTTTTT. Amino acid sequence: CASSQEKGPTSEKLFF.

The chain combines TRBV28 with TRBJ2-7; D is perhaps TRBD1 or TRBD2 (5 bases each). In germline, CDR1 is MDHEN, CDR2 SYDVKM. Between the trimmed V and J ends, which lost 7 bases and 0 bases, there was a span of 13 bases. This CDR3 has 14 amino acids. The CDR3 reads CASMGPGNSYEQYF. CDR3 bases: TGTGCCAGCATGGGACCCGGGAACTCCTACGAGCAGTACTTC.

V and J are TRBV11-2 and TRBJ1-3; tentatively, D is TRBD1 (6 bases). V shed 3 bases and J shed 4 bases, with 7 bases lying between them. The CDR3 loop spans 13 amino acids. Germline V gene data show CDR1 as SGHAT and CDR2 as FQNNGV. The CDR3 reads CASSFGQGNTIYF. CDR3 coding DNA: TGTGCCAGCAGCTTTGGACAGGGAAACACCATATATTTT. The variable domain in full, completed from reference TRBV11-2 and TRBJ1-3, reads EAGVAQSPRYKIIEKRQSVAFWCNPISGHATLYWYQQILGQGPKLLIQFQNNGVVDDSQLPKDRFSAERLKGVDSTLKIQPAKLEDSAVYLCASSFGQGNTIYFGEGSWLTVV.

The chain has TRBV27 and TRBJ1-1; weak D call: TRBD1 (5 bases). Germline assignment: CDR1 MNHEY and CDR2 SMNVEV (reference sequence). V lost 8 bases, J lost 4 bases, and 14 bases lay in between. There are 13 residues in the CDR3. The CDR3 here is CASGRGRGTEAFF. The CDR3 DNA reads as TGTGCCAGCGGGAGGGGACGAGGCACTGAAGCTTTCTTT.

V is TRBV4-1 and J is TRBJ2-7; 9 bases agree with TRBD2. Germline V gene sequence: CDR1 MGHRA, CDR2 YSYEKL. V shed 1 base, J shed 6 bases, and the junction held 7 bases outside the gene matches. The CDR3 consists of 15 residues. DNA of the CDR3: TGCGCCAGCAGCCAAGTACGAGCGGGAGGTATCGAGCAGTACTTC. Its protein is CASSQVRAGGIEQYF.

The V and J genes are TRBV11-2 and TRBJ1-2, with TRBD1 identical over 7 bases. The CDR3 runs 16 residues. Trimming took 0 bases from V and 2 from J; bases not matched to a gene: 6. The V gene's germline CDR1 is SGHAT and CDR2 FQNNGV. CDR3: CASSLDRGVQNYGYTF. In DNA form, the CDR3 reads TGTGCCAGCAGCTTAGACAGGGGGGTTCAGAACTATGGCTACACCTTC.

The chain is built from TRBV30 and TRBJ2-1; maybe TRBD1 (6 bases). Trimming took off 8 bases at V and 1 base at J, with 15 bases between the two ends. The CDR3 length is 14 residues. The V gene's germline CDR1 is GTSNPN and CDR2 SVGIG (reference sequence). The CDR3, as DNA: TGTGCCGGAACAGGGAAAAGATCCTACAATGAGCAGTTCTTC. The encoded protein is CAGTGKRSYNEQFF.

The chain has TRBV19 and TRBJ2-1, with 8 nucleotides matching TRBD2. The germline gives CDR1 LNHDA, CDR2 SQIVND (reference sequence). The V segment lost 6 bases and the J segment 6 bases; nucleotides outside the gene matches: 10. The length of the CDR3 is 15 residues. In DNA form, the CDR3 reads TGTGCCAGTAGGGGTGGTGGGACTAGATTCAATGAGCAGTTCTTC. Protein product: CASRGGGTRFNEQFF.